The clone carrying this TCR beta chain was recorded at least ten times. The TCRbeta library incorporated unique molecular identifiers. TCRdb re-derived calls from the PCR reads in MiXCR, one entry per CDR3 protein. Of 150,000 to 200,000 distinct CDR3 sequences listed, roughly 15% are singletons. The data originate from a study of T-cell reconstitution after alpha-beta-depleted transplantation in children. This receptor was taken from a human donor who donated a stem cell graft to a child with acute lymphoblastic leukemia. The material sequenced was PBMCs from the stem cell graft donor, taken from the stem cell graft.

The CDR3 is CASSRAYEQYF. CDR3 in DNA: TGTGCCAGCTCCCGCGCCTACGAGCAGTACTTC. The J gene is TRBJ2-7, the V gene TRBV18; D gene uncertain. The germline V gene encodes CDR1 KGHSH and CDR2 LQKENI. V lost 6 bases to trimming and J lost 2 bases, with 5 bases between them. This CDR3 has 11 amino acids.